This T cell receptor (beta chain) was identified during a study of cytomegalovirus exposure and HLA in healthy donors. Study background: The 120 validation repertoires used the same platform as the approximately 700 first-cohort repertoires (as reported by a later analysis).

A word on this clone: The target antigen is unknown.

V was shortened by 5 bases and J by 5 bases, with 14 bases between the two germline ends. CDR3 length equals 13 residues. CDR1 and CDR2 (germline): SQVTM, ANQGSEA. Separate from the approximately 670-subject first cohort, the roughly 130-subject validation cohort was the one that the donors belonged to. Profiled with immunoSEQ multiplex PCR; TCRdb holds only in-frame clones, not every one. The table has some 130,000 clones, roughly four fifths seen once. Study results and caveats: In vitro testing confirmed three CMV-associated chains as specific for CMV antigens. A list of approximately 160 TCR beta chains associated with cytomegalovirus was given.

The V call is TRBV29-1, the J call TRBJ2-3; a weak D match, TRBD2 (7 bases). Sequencing input: PBMCs. The TCR comes from a man aged 30 to 45 in good health and CMV-seropositive. CDR3 DNA: TGCAGCGTTAACCGGGGGGCGGTAGATACGCAGTATTTT. Translated, it gives CSVNRGAVDTQYF.